This is a list of T cell receptor beta chains from one sample in a study of T-cell reconstitution after alpha-beta-depleted transplantation in children. TCRdb analysed the PCR reads with MiXCR anew, one entry per CDR3 protein. Of around 64,000 distinct CDR3 sequences in the sample, approximately 11% are singletons; the top ten hold less than 15%. The input for sequencing was PBMCs, taken before TCRalphabeta/CD19-depleted stem cell transplant. These receptors were collected from a boy between 10 and 17 years old with acute myeloid leukemia, due to receive a stem cell transplant. Each CDR3 is given with its conserved first and last residue. D genes are given only for firm matches. The size entry is marked missing in some rows and otherwise reads once, few, many or a size class.

>TRBJ2-2|15|few|NA|TRBV28
TGTGCCAGCAGTTTATCCTCGGGGAACACCGGGGAGCTGTTTTTT
CASSLSSGNTGELFF
>TRBJ1-1|13|many|TRBD1|TRBV24-1
TGTGCCACCAGTGAAGCAGGGGGCACTGAAGCTTTCTTT
CATSEAGGTEAFF
>TRBJ2-5|15|many|NA|TRBV5-6
TGTGCCAGCAGCCTACAATACAGGGTTTCAGAGACCCAGTACTTC
CASSLQYRVSETQYF
>TRBJ1-2|11|many|NA|TRBV7-9
TGTGCCAGCCCCGACCAGAACGGCTACACCTTC
CASPDQNGYTF
>TRBJ2-3|15|many|NA|TRBV5-1
TGCGCCAGCAGCCCGCGACAAATAAACACAGATACGCAGTATTTT
CASSPRQINTDTQYF
>TRBJ2-1|14|many|TRBD2|TRBV24-1
TGTGCCGCTAGCGGGAGGAGCACCTACAATGAGCAGTTCTTC
CAASGRSTYNEQFF
>TRBJ1-2|14|NA|NA|TRBV19
TGTGCCAGTAGTATAGGTGACAGCTCCTATGGCTACACCTTC
CASSIGDSSYGYTF
>TRBJ2-2|16|many|TRBD2|TRBV7-2
TGTGCCAGCAGCTTAACGATAGCGGGAGGGTACGGGGAGCTGTTTTTT
CASSLTIAGGYGELFF
>TRBJ2-3|15|many|NA|TRBV2
TGTGCCAGCAGTGACAGGGCCCGTCACACAGATACGCAGTATTTT
CASSDRARHTDTQYF
>TRBJ2-7|15|many|TRBD2|TRBV6-5
TGTGCCAGCAGTTACGTCGGGACTAGCGGCTACGAGCAGTACTTC
CASSYVGTSGYEQYF
>TRBJ1-2|14|NA|NA|TRBV19
TGTGCCAGTAAAATTGCAAGAGTCAACTATGGCTACACCTTC
CASKIARVNYGYTF
>TRBJ1-4|13|many|NA|TRBV29-1
TGCAGCGTCTCAGAGGCAACTAATGAAAAACTGTTTTTT
CSVSEATNEKLFF
>TRBJ2-2|16|many|NA|TRBV27
TGTGCCAGCAGTCCGTACAGACTTACGAACACCGGGGAGCTGTTTTTT
CASSPYRLTNTGELFF
>TRBJ1-1|10|many|NA|TRBV29-1
TGCAGCGTTGCAAACACTGAAGCTTTCTTT
CSVANTEAFF
>TRBJ1-5|15|many|TRBD1|TRBV28
TGTGCCACCAAAAGGGACAGGGGGAGCAATCAGCCCCAGCATTTT
CATKRDRGSNQPQHF
>TRBJ2-7|14|NA|TRBD1|TRBV7-2
TGTGCCAGCAGCTTAGGGGGACAGGGGGTCGAGCAGTACTTC
CASSLGGQGVEQYF
>TRBJ2-7|16|many|NA|TRBV18
TGTGCCAGCTCACCACAGTCAGGAAAGTTCTCCTACGAGCAGTACTTC
CASSPQSGKFSYEQYF
>TRBJ2-5|16|many|TRBD2|TRBV18
TGTGCCAGCTCACCTATAGCCCGGACTAGGCAAGAGACCCAGTACTTC
CASSPIARTRQETQYF
>TRBJ2-3|15|many|NA|TRBV10-3
TGTGCCATCAGTGGACGACCTAATTACACAGATACGCAGTATTTT
CAISGRPNYTDTQYF
>TRBJ2-4|15|many|NA|TRBV24-1
TGTGCCACCAGTGATTCCGGGACAGCCAAAAACATTCAGTACTTC
CATSDSGTAKNIQYF
>TRBJ2-3|15|many|NA|TRBV18
TGTGCCAGCTCACCACTAGGCGGGAGCACAGATACGCAGTATTTT
CASSPLGGSTDTQYF
>TRBJ2-3|15|NA|TRBD2|TRBV12-3/TRBV12-4
TGTGCCAGCACTAGGAGCGGGGGGGGGACAGATACGCAGTATTTT
CASTRSGGGTDTQYF
>TRBJ1-1|14|many|NA|TRBV20-1
TGCAGTGCTCCCCGGGGAACCGTGAACACTGAAGCTTTCTTT
CSAPRGTVNTEAFF
>TRBJ2-1|16|many|TRBD2|TRBV12-3/TRBV12-4
TGTGCCAGCAGTTTTAGGACTAGCGGGAGTGGTAATGAGCAGTTCTTC
CASSFRTSGSGNEQFF
>TRBJ1-2|12|many|NA|TRBV20-1
TGCAGTCCGAAGGGCGGCTACTATGGCTACACCTTC
CSPKGGYYGYTF
>TRBJ2-3|13|many|NA|TRBV7-6
TGTGCCAGCTCGCCAGCGGTGGCAGATACGCAGTATTTT
CASSPAVADTQYF
>TRBJ2-7|13|many|NA|TRBV21-1
TGTGCCAGCACTTCCGGGACCCGCTTCGGGCAGTACTTC
CASTSGTRFGQYF